Each of the 13 T cell receptor beta chains below was sequenced from the same sample in a study of T cells in Graves' hyperthyroidism and ophthalmopathy. The investigators amplified TCR beta CDR3 regions from RNA transcripts. HTBI primers were the set used in a first-round RT-PCR of the TCR CDR3. Each CDR3 protein is one row after TCRdb ran MiXCR on the multiplex PCR reads. The sample yields roughly 500,000 distinct CDR3 sequences, around 42% seen once. Sequencing input: peripheral blood or thyroid tissue (not recorded which). All receptors derive from an adult woman with Graves' disease, either hyperthyroidism or ophthalmopathy (not recorded which).

This clonotype was observed a few times. The rearrangement uses TRBV29-1 and TRBJ2-2; D may be TRBD2 (5 bases). This CDR3 spans 13 amino acids. Germline CDR1 is SQVTM and CDR2 is ANQGSEA. V lost 6 bases and J 4 bases, leaving 12 bases between the germline ends. CDR3 in DNA: TGCAGCGTCGGCAGCCGGGGCACCGGGGAGCTGTTTTTT. Its protein product is CSVGSRGTGELFF.

There are many counts of this clonotype. The V call is TRBV19, the J call TRBJ1-1, with a possible D match to TRBD1 (6 bases). The CDR3 totals 16 residues. Trimming left V 7 bases short and J 3 bases short, with 21 bases between. Germline CDR1 and CDR2: LNHDA and SQIVND (reference sequence). The DNA of the CDR3 is TGTGCCAGTATGGGGGGGCGGCTCGAAACGGACACTGAAGCTTTCTTT. Translating it yields CASMGGRLETDTEAFF.

The chain has TRBV5-1 and TRBJ2-7, with D maybe TRBD2 (5 bases). The length of the CDR3 is 15 residues. The V end was cut by 5 bases, the J end by 1 base, with 16 bases between. Per germline, CDR1 SGHRS and CDR2 YFSETQ. The CDR3 reads CASRLLGLASYEQYF. The CDR3 DNA reads TGCGCCAGCAGACTCCTCGGGCTAGCATCCTACGAGCAGTACTTC.

In regard to this clonotype: It is unclear where the CDR3 begins or ends on the DNA, so no DNA is shown, and the CDR3 is as TCRdb lists it. The gene calls are TRBV25-1 and TRBJ2-3; the table's D gene call, TRBD1, was not cross checked with the DNA. The CDR3 length is 20 residues, termini included. CDR1 is MGHDK and CDR2 is SYGVNS in the germline V gene. Here the CDR3 reads CASSFYICSATGTDTDTQYF.

In this sample, this clonotype turned up a few times. This could be a read error, since a much larger clone is one nucleotide away. This chain links TRBV25-1 with TRBJ1-6, with D hard to call. Trimming removed 6 bases at V and 0 bases at J, with 6 bases between. In germline, CDR1 is MGHDK, CDR2 SYGVNS. The CDR3 has 14 amino acids. The DNA for the CDR3 is TGTGCCAGCAGATTGAGCTCCTATAATTCACCCCTCCACTTT. Translation: CASRLSSYNSPLHF.

This clonotype was seen ten or more times. This chain uses TRBV12-3 or TRBV12-4 with TRBJ1-1, with TRBD1 as a possible D gene (6 bases). This CDR3 spans 15 amino acids. Trimming cost V 6 bases and J 3 bases, with 17 bases left between them. DNA for the CDR3: TGTGCCAGCAGCTGGGGGGGCCACGGGGACACTGAAGCTTTCTTT. Translated, it gives CASSWGGHGDTEAFF.

This rearrangement joins TRBV20-1 to TRBJ1-5; D gene unclear. Germline V CDR1 and CDR2: DFQATT, SNEGSKA (reference sequence). V was trimmed by 5 bases and J by 7 bases, leaving 24 bases between them. This CDR3 has 16 amino acids. CDR3 sequence (DNA): TGCAGTGCTGGGAAAGGGCCCGCGGCGGGCGAGCAGCCCCAGCATTTT. Its translation is CSAGKGPAAGEQPQHF.

As for this clonotype: The junction and the germline gene differ at one end; a read error may be behind it. J is TRBJ1-1 and V is TRBV20-1; possible D gene TRBD1, 5 bases. This CDR3 has 15 amino acids. Germline-derived CDR1 and CDR2 are DFQATT and SNEGSKA (reference sequence). CDR3: CSAQRRDGGNTKAFF. The CDR3 nucleotides read TGCAGTGCGCAGAGGAGGGACGGAGGGAACACTAAAGCTTTCTTT.

About this clonotype itself: At one boundary the junction diverges from the germline segment, which might be a read error. The rearrangement links TRBV20-1 to TRBJ2-5, with 15 bases aligning to TRBD2. The CDR3 is 13 residues long. Looked up from germline, CDR1 is DFQATT and CDR2 is SNEGSKA (reference sequence). The CDR3 DNA sequence: TGCAGTGTTACGGGACTAGCGGGAGGCCCCAATTCCTTC. Its translation: CSVTGLAGGPNSF.

This clonotype was recorded only once. CDR3 region: CASSGQSGSEAFF. CDR3 nucleotides: TGTGCCAGCAGCGGACAGTCCGGGTCTGAAGCTTTCTTT. V is TRBV7-9 and J is TRBJ1-1, with D perhaps TRBD1 (6 bases). This CDR3 region has 13 residues. CDR1 is SEHNR and CDR2 is FQNEAQ in the germline V gene (reference sequence). V lost 5 bases and J 6 bases, leaving 13 bases between the germline ends.

This clonotype has at least ten counts. The chain employs TRBV5-1 and TRBJ1-5; 10 bases fit TRBD1. The CDR3 runs 14 residues. Germline lookup yields CDR1 SGHRS and CDR2 YFSETQ. Losses at the gene ends were 4 bases for V and 8 bases for J; bases not matched to a gene: 6. This CDR3 reads CASSTGQGWEPQHF. The CDR3 DNA sequence: TGCGCCAGCAGCACGGGACAGGGGTGGGAGCCCCAGCATTTT.

This clonotype was picked up a small number of times. The chain employs TRBV7-9 and TRBJ2-7; 8 nucleotides line up with TRBD1. The J segment lost 0 bases and the V segment lost 5 bases, leaving 18 bases of the junction unmatched. This CDR3 is 19 amino acids long. Per the germline V gene, CDR1 is SEHNR and CDR2 is FQNEAQ (reference sequence). Here the CDR3 DNA reads TGTGCCAGCAGCCAAGCCGATTTAGAGTGGCAGGGGGCCTCCTACGAGCAGTACTTC. Protein: CASSQADLEWQGASYEQYF.

The chain combines TRBV11-2 with TRBJ2-5; a possible D gene is TRBD2 (7 bases). Germline V gives CDR1 SGHAT, CDR2 FQNNGV. The length of the CDR3 is 15 residues. V gave up 2 bases and J gave up 4 bases, with 14 bases separating them. This CDR3 is CASSLRVGGGETQYF. The CDR3 bases are TGTGCCAGCAGCTTACGGGTGGGAGGGGGAGAGACCCAGTACTTC.